This TCR beta chain was sequenced for a study of response to subunit inactivated influenza vaccine. V was trimmed by 8 bases and J by 2 bases, leaving 17 bases between them. Germline CDR1 and CDR2: MGHDK and SYGVNS. The CDR3 consists of 15 residues. Worth noting for this clonotype: Its antigen is unknown.

The study, taken as a whole, reports: It was suggested by the authors that few new T cells are recruited by each seasonal influenza vaccination.

TCRdb recomputed calls from the RT-PCR reads with MiXCR, one row per CDR3 protein. The repertoire holds 700,000 to 800,000 distinct CDR3 sequences, roughly 18% seen once, with about 11% in the top ten. This receptor was taken from a man between 45 and 60 years old who received an inactivated influenza vaccine. The sample here was PBMCs from blood, taken about 5 days after vaccination. The rearrangement uses TRBV25-1 and TRBJ2-3; the D is unclear. The CDR3 spells CASRPEWPITDTQYF. DNA of the CDR3: TGTGCCAGCCGCCCAGAATGGCCGATCACAGATACGCAGTATTTT.